This paragraph reports one TCR beta chain. Its specificity is unknown. The source of the sample is a study of shared clonotypes between healthy human individuals. The study, taken as a whole, reports: Several donors held about 5.1% of naive CD4 clonotypes in common.

At a deep level, the assay was run. Clones were read by immunoSEQ multiplex PCR, and TCRdb kept only the in-frame ones, dropping some. The sample lists fewer than 700,000 clones, about 95% occurring once. As defined, naive CD8 cells were CD45RO-negative and positively selected for CCR7, with terminally differentiated effector memory CD45RA+ cells excluded. Healthy and HIV-negative, the adult donors had no recent acute infections or vaccinations. CDR1 MDHEN and CDR2 SYDVKM come from the germline V gene. Trimming stripped 2 bases from V and 8 bases from J, with 7 bases between. CDR3 length: 12 residues.

The sample was naive CD8+ T cells sorted from blood. The receptor was isolated from a woman in her twenties or thirties in good health. The V and J genes are TRBV28 and TRBJ2-1; tentatively, D is TRBD1 (6 bases). Written as DNA, the CDR3 is TGTGCCAGCAGTTTAGCAGGGGATGAGCAGTTCTTC. It encodes CASSLAGDEQFF.